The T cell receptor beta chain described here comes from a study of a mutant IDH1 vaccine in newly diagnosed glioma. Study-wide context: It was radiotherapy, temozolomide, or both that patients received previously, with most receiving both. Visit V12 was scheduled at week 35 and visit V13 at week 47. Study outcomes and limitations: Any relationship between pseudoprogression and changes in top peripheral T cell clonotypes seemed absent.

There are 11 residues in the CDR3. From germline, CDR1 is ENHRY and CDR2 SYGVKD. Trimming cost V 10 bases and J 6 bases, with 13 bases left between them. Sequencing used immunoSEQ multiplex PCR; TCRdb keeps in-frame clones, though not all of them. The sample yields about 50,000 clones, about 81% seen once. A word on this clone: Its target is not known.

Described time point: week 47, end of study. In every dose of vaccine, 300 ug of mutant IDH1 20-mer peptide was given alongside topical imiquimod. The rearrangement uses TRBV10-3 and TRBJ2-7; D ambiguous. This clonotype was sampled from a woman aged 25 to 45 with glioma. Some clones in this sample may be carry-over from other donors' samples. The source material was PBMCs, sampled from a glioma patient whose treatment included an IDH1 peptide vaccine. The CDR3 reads CATLRTGEQYF. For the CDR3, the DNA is TGTGCCACCCTCAGGACCGGCGAGCAGTACTTC.